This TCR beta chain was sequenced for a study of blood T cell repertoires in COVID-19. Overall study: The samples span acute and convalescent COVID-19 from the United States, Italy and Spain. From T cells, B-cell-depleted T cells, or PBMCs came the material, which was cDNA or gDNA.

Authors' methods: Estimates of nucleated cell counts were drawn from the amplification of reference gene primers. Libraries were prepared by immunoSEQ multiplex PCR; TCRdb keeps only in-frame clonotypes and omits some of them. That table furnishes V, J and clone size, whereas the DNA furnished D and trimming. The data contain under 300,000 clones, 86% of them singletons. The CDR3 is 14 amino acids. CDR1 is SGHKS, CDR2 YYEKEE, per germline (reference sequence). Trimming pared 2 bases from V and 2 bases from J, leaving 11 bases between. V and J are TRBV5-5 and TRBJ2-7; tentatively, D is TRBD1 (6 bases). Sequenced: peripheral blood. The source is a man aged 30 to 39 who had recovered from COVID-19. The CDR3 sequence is CASSLVGQAYEQYF. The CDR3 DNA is TGTGCCAGCAGCTTAGTGGGACAAGCCTACGAGCAGTACTTC. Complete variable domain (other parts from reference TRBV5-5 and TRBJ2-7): DAGVTQSPTHLIKTRGQQVTLRCSPISGHKSVSWYQQVLGQGPQFIFQYYEKEERGRGNFPDRFSARQFPNYSSELNVNALLLGDSALYLCASSLVGQAYEQYFGPGTRLTVT.